Below, one TCR beta chain is given with its context. Its antigen is undetermined. Looked up from germline, CDR1 is GTSNPN and CDR2 is SVGIG (reference sequence). J lost 5 bases, V lost 3 bases, and 12 bases had no gene match. This CDR3 has 15 residues. This entry belongs to a study of shared clonotypes between healthy human individuals. Profiling relied on immunoSEQ multiplex PCR, and the TCRdb table lists in-frame clones only, not all of them. The data show 2,500,000 or so clones, with roughly 92% seen just once and about 0.36% held by the top ten. Study conclusions and caveats: Richness estimates generally favored naive over memory subsets.

V is TRBV30 and J is TRBJ1-2; 7 positions agree with TRBD1. The specimen was naive CD4+ T cells from PBMCs. Sample subset: CD45RA+ positively selected. The receptor was derived from a man younger than 30 in good health. Some clones in this sample may be carry-over from other donors' samples. CDR3 DNA: TGTGCCTGGAGCGGACAGCAGGGGGGCCTTTATGGCTACACCTTC. It codes for CAWSGQQGGLYGYTF.